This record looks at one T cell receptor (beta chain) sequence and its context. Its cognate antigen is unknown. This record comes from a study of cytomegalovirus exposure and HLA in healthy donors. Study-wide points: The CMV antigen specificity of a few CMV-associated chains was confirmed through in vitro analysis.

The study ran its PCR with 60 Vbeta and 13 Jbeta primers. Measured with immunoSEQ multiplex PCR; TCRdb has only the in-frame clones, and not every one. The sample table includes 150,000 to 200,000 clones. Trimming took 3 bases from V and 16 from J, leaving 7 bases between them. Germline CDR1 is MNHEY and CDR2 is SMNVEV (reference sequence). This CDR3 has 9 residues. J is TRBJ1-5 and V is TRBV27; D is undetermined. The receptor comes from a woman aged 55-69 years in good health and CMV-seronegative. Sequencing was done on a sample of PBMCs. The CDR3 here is CASSLRVHF. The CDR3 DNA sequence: TGTGCCAGCAGTTTGAGGGTCCATTTT.